This TCR beta chain was sequenced for a study of T-cell reconstitution after alpha-beta-depleted transplantation in children. Study-level findings and limits: A year post-transplant, T-cell counts and diversity derived mostly from newly produced T cells. Surviving recipient T cells and intrathymic progenitors accounted for some patients' high TCRbeta diversity at day 60. The origin of alpha-beta T cells about two months after transplant was reportedly several hundred expanded graft clones.

In this sample, this clonotype turned up once. Its matching antigen is unknown. A junction end diverges from the germline sequence, so it may reflect a read error. This CDR3 region has 16 residues. The germline V gene encodes CDR1 DFQATT and CDR2 SNEGSKA (reference sequence). Molecular barcoding with unique molecular identifiers was used for the TCRbeta library. TCRdb ran MiXCR on the PCR reads and lists one entry per CDR3 protein. The sample shows about a million distinct CDR3 sequences, about 29% of them seen only once. This rearrangement joins TRBV20-1 to TRBJ2-5, with 10 bases matching TRBD2. Source: PBMCs, mostly from graft donor cells, taken 360 days after TCRalphabeta/CD19-depleted stem cell transplant. The TCR comes from a boy under three years old who had a stem cell transplant for SCID, so the T cells may come from the graft donor. The DNA of the CDR3 is TGCTGTGCACGCCCGCTAGCGGGGGCCCTACAAGAGACCCAGTACTTC. Translated, it gives CCARPLAGALQETQYF.